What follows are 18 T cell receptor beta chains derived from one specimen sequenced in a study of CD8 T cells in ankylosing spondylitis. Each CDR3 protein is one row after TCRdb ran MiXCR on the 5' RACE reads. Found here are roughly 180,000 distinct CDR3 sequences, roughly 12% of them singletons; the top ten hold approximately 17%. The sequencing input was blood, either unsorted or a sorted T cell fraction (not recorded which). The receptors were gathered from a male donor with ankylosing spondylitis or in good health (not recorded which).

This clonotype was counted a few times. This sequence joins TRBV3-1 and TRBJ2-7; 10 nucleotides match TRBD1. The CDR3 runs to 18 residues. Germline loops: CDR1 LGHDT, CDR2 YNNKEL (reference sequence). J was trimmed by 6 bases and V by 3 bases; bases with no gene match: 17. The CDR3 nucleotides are TGTGCCAGCAGCCAGGGACCTGGGACAGGGGTATTTAGGGTCGAGCAGTACTTC. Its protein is CASSQGPGTGVFRVEQYF.

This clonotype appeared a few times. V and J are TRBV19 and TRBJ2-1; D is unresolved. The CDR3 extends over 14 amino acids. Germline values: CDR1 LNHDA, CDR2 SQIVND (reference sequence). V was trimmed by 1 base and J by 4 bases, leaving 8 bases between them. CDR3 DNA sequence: TGTGCCAGTAGTATAGGTCAGGCGTACAATGAGCAGTTCTTC. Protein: CASSIGQAYNEQFF.

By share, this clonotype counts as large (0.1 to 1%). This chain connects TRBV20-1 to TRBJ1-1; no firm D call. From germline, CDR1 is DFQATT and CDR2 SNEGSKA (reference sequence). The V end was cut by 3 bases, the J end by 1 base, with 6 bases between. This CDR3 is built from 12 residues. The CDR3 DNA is TGCAGTGCTAGTATCCGGAACACTGAAGCTTTCTTT. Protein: CSASIRNTEAFF.

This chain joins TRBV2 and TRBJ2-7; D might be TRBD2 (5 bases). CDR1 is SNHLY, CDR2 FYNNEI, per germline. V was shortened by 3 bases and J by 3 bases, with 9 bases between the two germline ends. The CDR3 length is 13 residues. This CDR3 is CASSEDSFYEQYF. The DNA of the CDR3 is TGTGCCAGCAGTGAGGACTCATTCTACGAGCAGTACTTC.

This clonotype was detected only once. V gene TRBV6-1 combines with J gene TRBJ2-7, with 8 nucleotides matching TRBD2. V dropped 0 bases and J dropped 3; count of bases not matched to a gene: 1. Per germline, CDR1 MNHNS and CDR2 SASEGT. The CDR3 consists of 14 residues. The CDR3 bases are TGTGCCAGCAGTGAAGCTCGGGGGGGCTACGAGCAGTACTTC. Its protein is CASSEARGGYEQYF.

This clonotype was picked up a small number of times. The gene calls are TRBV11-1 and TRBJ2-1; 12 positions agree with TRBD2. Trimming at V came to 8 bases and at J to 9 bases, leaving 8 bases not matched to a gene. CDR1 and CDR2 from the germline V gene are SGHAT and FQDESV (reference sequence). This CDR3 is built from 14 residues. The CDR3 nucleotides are TGTGCCAGCGGCCTGACTAGCGGGGGTAGTGAGCAGTTCTTC. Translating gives CASGLTSGGSEQFF.

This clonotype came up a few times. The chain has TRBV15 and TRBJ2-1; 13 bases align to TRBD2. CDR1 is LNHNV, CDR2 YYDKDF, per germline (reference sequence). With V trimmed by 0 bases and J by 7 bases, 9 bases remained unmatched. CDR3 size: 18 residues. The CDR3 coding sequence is TGTGCCACCAGCAGAGATACTCTAGGGACTAGCGGGAAGAATGAGCAGTTCTTC. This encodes CATSRDTLGTSGKNEQFF.

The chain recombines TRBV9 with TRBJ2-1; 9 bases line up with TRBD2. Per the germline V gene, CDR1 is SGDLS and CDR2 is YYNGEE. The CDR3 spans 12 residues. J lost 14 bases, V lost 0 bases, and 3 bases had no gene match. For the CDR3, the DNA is TGTGCCAGCAGCGTAGGACTAGCGGATAAGTTCTTC. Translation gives CASSVGLADKFF. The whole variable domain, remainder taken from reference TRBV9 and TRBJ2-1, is DSGVTQTPKHLITATGQRVTLRCSPRSGDLSVYWYQQSLDQGLQFLIQYYNGEERAKGNILERFSAQQFPDLHSELNLSSLELGDSALYFCASSVGLADKFFGPGTRLTVL.

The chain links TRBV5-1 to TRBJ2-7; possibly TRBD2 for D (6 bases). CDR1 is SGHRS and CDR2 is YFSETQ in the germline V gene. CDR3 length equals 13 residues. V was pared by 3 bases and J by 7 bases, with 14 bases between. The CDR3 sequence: CASSYWQGGEQYF. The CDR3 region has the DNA TGCGCCAGCAGCTATTGGCAGGGAGGTGAGCAGTACTTC. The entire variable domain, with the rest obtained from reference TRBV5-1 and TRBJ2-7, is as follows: KAGVTQTPRYLIKTRGQQVTLSCSPISGHRSVSWYQQTPGQGLQFLFEYFSETQRNKGNFPGRFSGRQFSNSRSEMNVSTLELGDSALYLCASSYWQGGEQYFGPGTRLTVT.

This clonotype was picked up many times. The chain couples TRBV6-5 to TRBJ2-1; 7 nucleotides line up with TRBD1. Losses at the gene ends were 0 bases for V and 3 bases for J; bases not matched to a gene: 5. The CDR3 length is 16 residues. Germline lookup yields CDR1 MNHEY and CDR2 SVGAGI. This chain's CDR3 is CASSYSIGTVYNEQFF. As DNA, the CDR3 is TGTGCCAGCAGTTACTCAATAGGGACAGTCTACAATGAGCAGTTCTTC.

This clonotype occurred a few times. The CDR3 bases are TGTGCCAGCAGCCTTTTGGGTCCGGGGAACAATGAGCAGTTCTTC. This gives the protein CASSLLGPGNNEQFF. This chain joins TRBV27 and TRBJ2-1, with D tentatively TRBD2 (5 bases). CDR1 and CDR2 from the germline V gene are MNHEY and SMNVEV (reference sequence). The CDR3 length is 15 residues. Trimming shortened V by 6 bases and J by 5 bases, and 17 bases separated the two germline ends.

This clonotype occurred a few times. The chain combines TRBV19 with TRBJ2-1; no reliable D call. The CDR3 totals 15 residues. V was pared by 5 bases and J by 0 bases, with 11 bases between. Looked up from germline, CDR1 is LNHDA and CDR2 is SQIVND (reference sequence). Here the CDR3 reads CASSPYSSSYNEQFF. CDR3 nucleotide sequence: TGTGCCAGTAGTCCTTACTCGAGCTCCTACAATGAGCAGTTCTTC.

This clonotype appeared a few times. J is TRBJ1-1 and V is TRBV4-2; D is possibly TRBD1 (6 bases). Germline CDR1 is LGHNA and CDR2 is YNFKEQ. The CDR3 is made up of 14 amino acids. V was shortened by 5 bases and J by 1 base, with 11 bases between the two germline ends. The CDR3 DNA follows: TGTGCCAGCAGCAACCCGGGACAGAACACTGAAGCTTTCTTT. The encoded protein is CASSNPGQNTEAFF.

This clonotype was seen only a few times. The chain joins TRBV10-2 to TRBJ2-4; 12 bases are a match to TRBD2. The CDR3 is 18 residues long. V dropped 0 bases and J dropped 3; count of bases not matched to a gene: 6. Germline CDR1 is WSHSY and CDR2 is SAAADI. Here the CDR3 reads CASSESLAGGPVKNIQYF. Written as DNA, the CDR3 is TGCGCCAGCAGTGAGTCGCTAGCGGGAGGGCCAGTCAAAAACATTCAGTACTTC.

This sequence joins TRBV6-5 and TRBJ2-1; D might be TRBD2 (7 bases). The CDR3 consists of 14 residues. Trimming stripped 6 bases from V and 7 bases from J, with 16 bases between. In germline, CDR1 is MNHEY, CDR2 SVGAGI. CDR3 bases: TGTGCCAGCAGCTATCTGGGGGGGGCAAATGAGCAGTTCTTC. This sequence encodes CASSYLGGANEQFF.

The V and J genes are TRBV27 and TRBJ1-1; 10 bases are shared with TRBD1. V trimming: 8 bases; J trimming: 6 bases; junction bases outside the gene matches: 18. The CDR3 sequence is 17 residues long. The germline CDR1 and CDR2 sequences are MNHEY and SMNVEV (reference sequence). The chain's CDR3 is CASSGWHIGTGVPEAFF. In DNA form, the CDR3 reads TGTGCCAGCTCAGGGTGGCACATCGGGACAGGGGTCCCTGAAGCTTTCTTT.

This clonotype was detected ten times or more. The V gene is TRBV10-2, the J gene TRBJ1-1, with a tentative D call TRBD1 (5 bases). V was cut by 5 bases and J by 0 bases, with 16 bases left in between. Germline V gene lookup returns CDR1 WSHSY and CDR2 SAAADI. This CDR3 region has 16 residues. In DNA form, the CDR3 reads TGCGCCAGCAGTTTCCCGTCGGGACGGATGAACACTGAAGCTTTCTTT. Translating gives CASSFPSGRMNTEAFF.

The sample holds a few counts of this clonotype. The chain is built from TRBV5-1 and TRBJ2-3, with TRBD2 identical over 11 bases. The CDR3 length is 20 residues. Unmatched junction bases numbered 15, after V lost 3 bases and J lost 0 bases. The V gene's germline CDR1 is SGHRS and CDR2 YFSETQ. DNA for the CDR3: TGCGCCAGCAGCTCAACCCCACTAGCGGGGGCGGCCGCTAGCACAGATACGCAGTATTTT. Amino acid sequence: CASSSTPLAGAAASTDTQYF.